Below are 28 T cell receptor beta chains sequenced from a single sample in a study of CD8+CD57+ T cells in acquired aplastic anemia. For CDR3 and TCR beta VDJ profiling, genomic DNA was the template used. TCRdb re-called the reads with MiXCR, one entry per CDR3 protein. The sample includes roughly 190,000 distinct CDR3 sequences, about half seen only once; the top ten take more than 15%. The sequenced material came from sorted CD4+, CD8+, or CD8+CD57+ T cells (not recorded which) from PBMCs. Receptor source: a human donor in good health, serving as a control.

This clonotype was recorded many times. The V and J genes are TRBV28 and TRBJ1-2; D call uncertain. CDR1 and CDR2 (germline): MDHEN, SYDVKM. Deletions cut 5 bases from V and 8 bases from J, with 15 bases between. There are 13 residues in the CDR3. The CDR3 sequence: CASSNTVVLGYTF. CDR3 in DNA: TGTGCCAGCAGTAACACGGTAGTTCTAGGCTACACCTTC.

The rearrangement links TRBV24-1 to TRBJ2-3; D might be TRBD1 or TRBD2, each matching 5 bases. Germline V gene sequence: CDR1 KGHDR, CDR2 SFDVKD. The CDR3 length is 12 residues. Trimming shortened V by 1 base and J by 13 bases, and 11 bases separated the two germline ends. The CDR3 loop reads CATSDLWGSKYF. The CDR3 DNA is TGTGCCACCAGTGATTTATGGGGGAGCAAGTATTTT.

The CDR3 DNA reads TGTGCCAGCAGTTTTGGGGGAGTTAGCAATCAGCCCCAGCATTTT. Amino acids: CASSFGGVSNQPQHF. The J gene is TRBJ1-5, the V gene TRBV28, with D perhaps TRBD1 (5 bases). CDR3 size: 15 residues. Germline loops: CDR1 MDHEN, CDR2 SYDVKM. V was shortened by 3 bases and J by 0 bases, with 9 bases between the two germline ends.

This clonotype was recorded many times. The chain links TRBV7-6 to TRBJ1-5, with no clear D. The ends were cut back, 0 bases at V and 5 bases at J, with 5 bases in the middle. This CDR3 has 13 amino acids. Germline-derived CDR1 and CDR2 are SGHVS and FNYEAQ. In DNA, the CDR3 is TGTGCCAGCAGCTTAGCCACTGATCAGCCCCAGCATTTT. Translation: CASSLATDQPQHF.

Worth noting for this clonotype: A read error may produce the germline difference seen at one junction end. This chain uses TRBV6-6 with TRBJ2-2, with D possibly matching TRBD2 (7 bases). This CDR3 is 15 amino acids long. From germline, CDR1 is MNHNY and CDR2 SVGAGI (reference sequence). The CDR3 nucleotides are TGTGCCAGCAGTTACACGGGGAGGGACACCGGGGAGCTGTCTTGG. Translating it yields CASSYTGRDTGELSW.

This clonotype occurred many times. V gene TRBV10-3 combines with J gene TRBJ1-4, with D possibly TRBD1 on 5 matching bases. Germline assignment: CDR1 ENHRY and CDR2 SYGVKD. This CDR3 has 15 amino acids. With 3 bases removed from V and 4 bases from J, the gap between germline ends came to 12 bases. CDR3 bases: TGTGCCATCAGTGAAAACGACAGTTATAATGAAAAACTGTTTTTT. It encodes CAISENDSYNEKLFF.

DNA for the CDR3: TGTGCCAGCAGCGCGCGAGGGGGAGAGCAGTACTTC. It encodes CASSARGGEQYF. The chain couples TRBV9 to TRBJ2-7, with D possibly TRBD1 on 6 matching bases. Germline CDR1 reads SGDLS; CDR2 reads YYNGEE. This CDR3 has 12 residues. The V end lost 3 bases, the J end lost 7 bases, and 11 bases lay between the germline ends.

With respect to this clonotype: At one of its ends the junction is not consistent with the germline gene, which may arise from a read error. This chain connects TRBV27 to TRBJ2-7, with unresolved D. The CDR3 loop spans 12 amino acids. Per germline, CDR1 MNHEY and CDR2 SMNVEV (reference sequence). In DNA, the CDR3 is TGTGTCAGCAGTTTTTCCACCTACGAGCTGTGCTTC. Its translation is CVSSFSTYELCF.

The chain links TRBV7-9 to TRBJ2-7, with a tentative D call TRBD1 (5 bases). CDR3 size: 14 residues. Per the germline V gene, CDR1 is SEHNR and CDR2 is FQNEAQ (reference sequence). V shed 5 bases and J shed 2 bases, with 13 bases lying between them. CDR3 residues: CASSPMDTTYEQYF. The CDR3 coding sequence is TGTGCCAGCAGCCCGATGGACACGACCTACGAGCAGTACTTC.

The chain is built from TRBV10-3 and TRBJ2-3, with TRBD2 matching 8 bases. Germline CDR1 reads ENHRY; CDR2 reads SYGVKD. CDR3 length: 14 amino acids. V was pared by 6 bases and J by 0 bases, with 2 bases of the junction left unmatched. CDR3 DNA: TGTGCCATCAGCCCTAGCGGGAGCACAGATACGCAGTATTTT. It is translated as CAISPSGSTDTQYF.

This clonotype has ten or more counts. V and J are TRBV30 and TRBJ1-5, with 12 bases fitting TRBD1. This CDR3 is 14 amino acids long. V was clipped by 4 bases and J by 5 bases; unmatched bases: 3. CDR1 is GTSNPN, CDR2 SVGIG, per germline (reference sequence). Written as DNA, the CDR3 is TGTGCCTGGAACCGGGACAGGGGGCATCAGCCCCAGCATTTT. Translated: CAWNRDRGHQPQHF. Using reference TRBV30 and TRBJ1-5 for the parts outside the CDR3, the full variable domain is SQTIHQWPATLVQPVGSPLSLECTVEGTSNPNLYWYRQAAGRGLQLLFYSVGIGQISSEVPQNLSASRPQDRQFILSSKKLLLSDSGFYLCAWNRDRGHQPQHFGDGTRLSIL.

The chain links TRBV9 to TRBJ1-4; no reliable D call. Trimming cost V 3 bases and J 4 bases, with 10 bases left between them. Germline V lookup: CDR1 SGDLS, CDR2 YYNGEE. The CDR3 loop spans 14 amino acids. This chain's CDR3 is CASSGPSGNEKLFF. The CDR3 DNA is TGTGCCAGCAGCGGCCCGAGCGGTAATGAAAAACTGTTTTTT.

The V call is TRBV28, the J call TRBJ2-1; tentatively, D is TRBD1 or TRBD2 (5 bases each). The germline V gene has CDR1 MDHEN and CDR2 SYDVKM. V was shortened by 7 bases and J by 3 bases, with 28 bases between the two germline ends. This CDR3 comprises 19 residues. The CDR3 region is CASTGISSADGTIYNEQFF. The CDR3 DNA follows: TGTGCCAGCACTGGGATAAGTAGTGCGGACGGGACCATCTACAATGAGCAGTTCTTC.

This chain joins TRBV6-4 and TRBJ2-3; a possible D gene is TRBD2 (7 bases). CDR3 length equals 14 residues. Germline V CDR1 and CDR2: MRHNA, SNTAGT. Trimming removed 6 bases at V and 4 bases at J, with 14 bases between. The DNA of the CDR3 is TGTGCCAGCAGAGAAGGGGGGGGAGCAGATACGCAGTATTTT. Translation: CASREGGGADTQYF.

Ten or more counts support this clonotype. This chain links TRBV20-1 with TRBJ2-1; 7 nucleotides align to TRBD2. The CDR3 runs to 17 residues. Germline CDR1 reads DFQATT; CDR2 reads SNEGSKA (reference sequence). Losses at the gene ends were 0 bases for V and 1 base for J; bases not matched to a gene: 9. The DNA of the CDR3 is TGCAGTGCTAGAGAAAAAACCGGACTAGGTTCCTACAATGAGCAGTTCTTC. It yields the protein CSAREKTGLGSYNEQFF.

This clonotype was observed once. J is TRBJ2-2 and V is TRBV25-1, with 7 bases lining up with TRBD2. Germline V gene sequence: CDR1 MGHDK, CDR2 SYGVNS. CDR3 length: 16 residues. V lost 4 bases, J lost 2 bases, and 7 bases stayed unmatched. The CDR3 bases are TGTGCCAGCAGTGTCTCGGGAGGCCGAAACACCGGGGAGCTGTTTTTT. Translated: CASSVSGGRNTGELFF.

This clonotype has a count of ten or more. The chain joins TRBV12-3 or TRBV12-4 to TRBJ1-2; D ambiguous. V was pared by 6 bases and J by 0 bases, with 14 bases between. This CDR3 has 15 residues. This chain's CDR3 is CASSFFKAPNYGYTF. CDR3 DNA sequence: TGTGCCAGCAGCTTCTTCAAAGCCCCTAACTATGGCTACACCTTC.

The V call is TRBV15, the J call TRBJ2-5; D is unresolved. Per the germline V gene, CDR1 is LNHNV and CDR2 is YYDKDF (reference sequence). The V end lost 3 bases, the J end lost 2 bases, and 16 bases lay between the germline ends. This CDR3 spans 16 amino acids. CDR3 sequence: CATSSFRATEQETQYF. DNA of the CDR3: TGTGCCACCAGCAGCTTTCGAGCGACCGAACAAGAGACCCAGTACTTC.

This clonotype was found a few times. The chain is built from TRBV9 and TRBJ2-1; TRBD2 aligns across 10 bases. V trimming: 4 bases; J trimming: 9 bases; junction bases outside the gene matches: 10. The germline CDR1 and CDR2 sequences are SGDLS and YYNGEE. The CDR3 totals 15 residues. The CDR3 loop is CASSLLSGGATEQFF. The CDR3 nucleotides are TGTGCCAGCAGCCTCCTAAGCGGGGGGGCCACTGAGCAGTTCTTC.

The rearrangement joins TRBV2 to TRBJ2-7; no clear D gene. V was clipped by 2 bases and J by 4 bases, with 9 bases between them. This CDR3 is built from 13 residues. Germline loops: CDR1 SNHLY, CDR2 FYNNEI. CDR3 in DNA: TGTGCCAGCAGTGAACTGGTTTTGTACGAGCAGTACTTC. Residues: CASSELVLYEQYF.

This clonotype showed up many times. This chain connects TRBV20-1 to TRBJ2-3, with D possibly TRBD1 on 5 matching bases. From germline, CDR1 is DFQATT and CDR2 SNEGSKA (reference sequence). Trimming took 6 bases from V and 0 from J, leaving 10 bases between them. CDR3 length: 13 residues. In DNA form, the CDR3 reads TGCAGTGCAGAGAGACAGAGCACAGATACGCAGTATTTT. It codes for CSAERQSTDTQYF.

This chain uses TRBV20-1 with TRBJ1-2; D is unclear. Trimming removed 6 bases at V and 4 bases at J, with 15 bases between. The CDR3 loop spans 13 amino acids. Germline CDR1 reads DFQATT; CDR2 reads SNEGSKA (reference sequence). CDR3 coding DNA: TGCAGTGCCACACTCCCCACCGGCTATGGCTACACCTTC. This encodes CSATLPTGYGYTF.

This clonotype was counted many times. The CDR3 region has the DNA TGTGCCAGCAGTGAAGCGCTTCCAGGGAGGTCTGGAAACACCATATATTTT. It yields the protein CASSEALPGRSGNTIYF. This chain links TRBV2 with TRBJ1-3; TRBD1 is a possible D gene (5 bases). This CDR3 comprises 17 residues. Germline assignment: CDR1 SNHLY and CDR2 FYNNEI. Trimming removed 0 bases at V and 1 base at J, with 13 bases between.

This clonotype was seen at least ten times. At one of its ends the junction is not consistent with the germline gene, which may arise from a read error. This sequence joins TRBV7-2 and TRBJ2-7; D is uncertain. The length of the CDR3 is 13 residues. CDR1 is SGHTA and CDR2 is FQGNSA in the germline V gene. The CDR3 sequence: CASSLAAVGEQYF. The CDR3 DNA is TGTGCCAGCAGTTTAGCCGCCGTGGGAGAGCAGTACTTC.

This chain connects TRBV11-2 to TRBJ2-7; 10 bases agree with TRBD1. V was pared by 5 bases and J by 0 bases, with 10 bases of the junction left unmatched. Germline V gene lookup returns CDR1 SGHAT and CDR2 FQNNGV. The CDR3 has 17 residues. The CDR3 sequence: CASSSKTGTGVSYEQYF. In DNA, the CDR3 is TGTGCCAGCAGCAGCAAAACCGGGACAGGGGTCTCCTACGAGCAGTACTTC.

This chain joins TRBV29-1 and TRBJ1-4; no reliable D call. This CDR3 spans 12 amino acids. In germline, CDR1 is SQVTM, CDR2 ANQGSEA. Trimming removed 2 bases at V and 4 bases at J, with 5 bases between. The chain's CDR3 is CSVESSNEKLFF. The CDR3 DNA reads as TGCAGCGTTGAAAGTAGTAATGAAAAACTGTTTTTT.

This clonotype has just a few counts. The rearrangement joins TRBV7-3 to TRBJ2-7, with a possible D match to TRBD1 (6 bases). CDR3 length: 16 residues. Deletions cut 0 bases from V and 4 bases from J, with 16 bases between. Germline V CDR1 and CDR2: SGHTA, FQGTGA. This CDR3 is CASSLTPGRQEYEQYF. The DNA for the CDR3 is TGTGCCAGCAGCTTAACGCCCGGCAGACAGGAGTACGAGCAGTACTTC.

The CDR3 protein is CASGRDYELRSEQFF. CDR3 nucleotides: TGCGCCAGCGGCCGGGACTATGAGCTTCGTAGCGAGCAGTTCTTC. The chain is built from TRBV10-2 and TRBJ2-1; 7 positions agree with TRBD2. There are 15 residues in the CDR3. Germline V gives CDR1 WSHSY, CDR2 SAAADI. J lost 10 bases, V lost 8 bases, and 17 bases had no gene match.